The 27 T cell receptor beta chains in this list originate from one sample, sequenced in a study of T cell responses to AZD1222 COVID-19 vaccine. Sequencing was performed with immunoSEQ multiplex PCR; in TCRdb, only in-frame clones are kept and a portion is missing. Among about 85,000 clones listed, 86% were seen once. The sequenced sample was peripheral blood, obtained on day 0 of AZD1222 vaccination. The receptor source for this set is an adult in good health.

The J gene is TRBJ1-2, the V gene TRBV28, with D possibly TRBD1 on 6 matching bases. The CDR3 has 15 amino acids. V shed 6 bases and J shed 5 bases, with 19 bases lying between them. CDR1 and CDR2 (germline): MDHEN, SYDVKM. The CDR3 DNA reads as TGTGCCAGCAGATACACCCTAGGGGGAATTTATGGCTACACCTTC. Residues: CASRYTLGGIYGYTF.

This clone occurred once. The chain carries TRBV7-8 and TRBJ2-3; 10 bases are a match to TRBD2. V was pared by 6 bases and J by 2 bases, with 11 bases of the junction left unmatched. CDR1 is SGHVS and CDR2 is FQNEAQ in the germline V gene. This CDR3 has 17 amino acids. CDR3 DNA: TGTGCCAGCAGTGGGCTAGCGGGGGCCGGATCCACAGATACGCAGTATTTT. Its protein product is CASSGLAGAGSTDTQYF.

The rearrangement uses TRBV28 and TRBJ2-7; D might be TRBD1 (5 bases). Per germline, CDR1 MDHEN and CDR2 SYDVKM. The CDR3 contains 13 residues. Between the trimmed V and J ends, which lost 7 bases and 2 bases, there was a span of 12 bases. The CDR3 DNA reads TGTGCCAGCAAGGGTAGCAGGGCCTACGAGCAGTACTTC. Residues: CASKGSRAYEQYF.

This chain links TRBV11-2 with TRBJ2-7; D is unresolved. CDR3 size: 14 residues. Trimming removed 0 bases from V and 0 bases from J, with 6 bases in between. Germline lookup yields CDR1 SGHAT and CDR2 FQNNGV. CDR3 nucleotides: TGTGCCAGCAGCTTAGAAGCCTACTCCTACGAGCAGTACTTC. Translation gives CASSLEAYSYEQYF.

The DNA of the CDR3 is TGTGCCAGCAGCTTGATAGGGGGCCTGAACACTGAAGCTTTCTTT. Translation: CASSLIGGLNTEAFF. The chain links TRBV7-2 to TRBJ1-1, with 7 positions matching TRBD1. Germline V gene lookup returns CDR1 SGHTA and CDR2 FQGNSA. Unmatched junction bases numbered 4, after V lost 3 bases and J lost 0 bases. CDR3 length: 15 amino acids. Full variable domain (rest looked up from reference TRBV7-2 and TRBJ1-1): GAGVSQSPSNKVTEKGKDVELRCDPISGHTALYWYRQSLGQGLEFLIYFQGNSAPDKSGLPSDRFSAERTGGSVSTLTIQRTQQEDSAVYLCASSLIGGLNTEAFFGQGTRLTVV.

V gene TRBV28 combines with J gene TRBJ1-2; 10 bases align to TRBD1. V lost 4 bases to trimming and J lost 5 bases; unmatched junction nucleotides: 4. The germline gives CDR1 MDHEN, CDR2 SYDVKM. This CDR3 is 14 amino acids long. The CDR3 DNA follows: TGTGCCAGCAGTTCCTCGGGACAGGGGTATGGCTACACCTTC. Translated, it gives CASSSSGQGYGYTF.

The V and J genes are TRBV24-1 and TRBJ1-4; D gene uncertain. CDR1 is KGHDR and CDR2 is SFDVKD in the germline V gene. The CDR3 spans 15 residues. Trimming left V 12 bases short and J 0 bases short, with 16 bases between. This chain's CDR3 is CAYKPGPTTNEKLFF. The CDR3 DNA sequence: TGTGCCTACAAGCCCGGCCCGACAACTAATGAAAAACTGTTTTTT.

This chain connects TRBV19 to TRBJ2-1; D is unclear. Per the germline V gene, CDR1 is LNHDA and CDR2 is SQIVND (reference sequence). This CDR3 has 13 amino acids. Trimming took off 5 bases at V and 4 bases at J, with 9 bases between the two ends. CDR3 coding DNA: TGTGCCAGTAGTTACACTGATTACAATGAGCAGTTCTTC. Its translation is CASSYTDYNEQFF.

In this sample, this clone turned up once. The genes are TRBV5-1 and TRBJ1-1; D call uncertain. The CDR3 has 16 amino acids. Germline-derived CDR1 and CDR2 are SGHRS and YFSETQ. The V gene lost 0 bases and the J gene lost 1 base, with 13 bases spanning the gap. CDR3: CASSLDGGRSNTEAFF. In DNA form, the CDR3 reads TGCGCCAGCAGCTTGGACGGCGGGAGGTCGAACACTGAAGCTTTCTTT.

The genes are TRBV19 and TRBJ1-5; 7 bases are shared with TRBD1. This CDR3 region has 14 residues. V shed 6 bases, J shed 7 bases, and the junction held 9 bases outside the gene matches. Germline V lookup: CDR1 LNHDA, CDR2 SQIVND (reference sequence). CDR3 loop: CASRGAGGGQPQHF. CDR3 bases: TGTGCCAGTAGGGGGGCAGGGGGTGGCCAGCCCCAGCATTTT.

V usage is TRBV4-3 and J usage is TRBJ1-4, with a possible D match to TRBD1 (5 bases). CDR1 LGHNA and CDR2 YSLEER come from the germline V gene. This CDR3 has 13 residues. V lost 5 bases and J lost 14, with 18 bases in between. The CDR3 region is CASSKRGGQGLFF. The CDR3 nucleotides read TGCGCCAGCAGCAAAAGGGGCGGACAAGGGCTGTTTTTT.

J is TRBJ1-1 and V is TRBV10-3; D unclear. This CDR3 comprises 15 residues. V was cut by 6 bases and J by 3 bases, with 17 bases left in between. CDR1 ENHRY and CDR2 SYGVKD come from the germline V gene. The CDR3 region is CAIRDGRKTYTEAFF. The CDR3 coding sequence is TGTGCCATCAGGGACGGACGGAAGACCTACACTGAAGCTTTCTTT.

The chain uses TRBV2 and TRBJ1-6, with 10 nucleotides matching TRBD1. The length of the CDR3 is 16 residues. J was trimmed by 7 bases and V by 6 bases; bases with no gene match: 9. Germline loops: CDR1 SNHLY, CDR2 FYNNEI. The CDR3 is CASSAVTGGLNSPLHF. As DNA, the CDR3 is TGTGCCAGCAGCGCTGTGACAGGGGGCTTGAATTCACCCCTCCACTTT.

The J gene is TRBJ1-1, the V gene TRBV7-2; perhaps TRBD1 as D (6 bases). The CDR3 consists of 15 residues. Germline V gene data show CDR1 as SGHTA and CDR2 as FQGNSA. V was shortened by 5 bases and J by 1 base, with 14 bases between the two germline ends. The CDR3 loop reads CASSPSRGGNTEAFF. As DNA, the CDR3 is TGTGCCAGCAGCCCCTCTAGGGGGGGGAACACTGAAGCTTTCTTT.

This clone has only a few counts. In nucleotides, the CDR3 is TGTGCCAGTAGTATAGAAGGAAAACACCTCAGGGGCTACACCTTC. Amino acid sequence: CASSIEGKHLRGYTF. The chain has TRBV19 and TRBJ1-2; D call uncertain. Trimming took 0 bases from V and 8 from J, leaving 16 bases between them. In germline, CDR1 is LNHDA, CDR2 SQIVND (reference sequence). The CDR3 runs to 15 residues. Full variable domain (remainder filled in from reference TRBV19 and TRBJ1-2): DGGITQSPKYLFRKEGQNVTLSCEQNLNHDAMYWYRQDPGQGLRLIYYSQIVNDFQKGDIAEGYSVSREKKESFPLTVTSAQKNPTAFYLCASSIEGKHLRGYTFGSGTRLTVV.

In its sample, this clone was seen a few times. The chain has TRBV27 and TRBJ1-4, with 7 bases aligning to TRBD1. CDR1 is MNHEY, CDR2 SMNVEV, per germline (reference sequence). The CDR3 runs 15 residues. J lost 7 bases, V lost 6 bases, and 11 bases had no gene match. The chain's CDR3 is CASSPPNRGGEKLFF. As DNA, the CDR3 is TGTGCCAGCAGCCCACCCAACAGGGGAGGTGAAAAACTGTTTTTT.

The chain carries TRBV6-2 or TRBV6-3 and TRBJ1-5; the match to TRBD1 covers 9 bases. Germline V CDR1 and CDR2: MNHEY, SVGEGT. This CDR3 has 14 amino acids. After removal of 2 bases from V and 5 bases from J, the junction contained 1 base not matched to a gene. The CDR3 DNA is TGTGCCAGCAGTTACGGGACAGGGTATCAGCCCCAGCATTTT. Translated, it gives CASSYGTGYQPQHF.

The rearrangement joins TRBV7-8 to TRBJ1-1, with 7 bases matching TRBD1. Trimming removed 6 bases from V and 1 base from J; junction bases left unmatched: 8. CDR3 size: 15 residues. Germline V gene lookup returns CDR1 SGHVS and CDR2 FQNEAQ. DNA for the CDR3: TGTGCCAGCAGTATCCAGGGGGTGGGGAACACTGAAGCTTTCTTT. Its protein product is CASSIQGVGNTEAFF.

This clone has only a few counts. J is TRBJ1-4 and V is TRBV27, with 7 nucleotides matching TRBD1. Losses at the gene ends were 6 bases for V and 8 bases for J; bases not matched to a gene: 6. Germline values: CDR1 MNHEY, CDR2 SMNVEV (reference sequence). CDR3 size: 13 residues. CDR3 in DNA: TGTGCCAGCAGCAGACAGGGCGAAGAAAAACTGTTTTTT. Translation: CASSRQGEEKLFF.

CDR3 protein: CASSFQVAGNQPQHF. In nucleotides, the CDR3 is TGTGCCAGCAGCTTCCAGGTGGCAGGCAATCAGCCCCAGCATTTT. The chain combines TRBV7-8 with TRBJ1-5; no firm D call. The CDR3 covers 15 residues. The V gene's germline CDR1 is SGHVS and CDR2 FQNEAQ. Trimming left V 3 bases short and J 2 bases short, with 11 bases between.

As for this clone: Compared with germline, one end of the junction differs, possibly owing to a read error. The chain links TRBV7-7 to TRBJ2-1; D may be TRBD1 or TRBD2 (5 bases each). CDR1 is SSHAT, CDR2 FNYEAQ, per germline (reference sequence). The length of the CDR3 is 16 residues. The CDR3 DNA sequence: TGTGCTAGCAGCCCAGGGTTCGCCGGACTTTACAATGAGCAGTTCTTC. Residues: CASSPGFAGLYNEQFF.

The table lists this clone with a count of one. The chain employs TRBV28 and TRBJ1-2; TRBD1 matches at 8 bases. The CDR3 has 12 residues. V lost 5 bases and J lost 7; bases outside the gene matches: 3. Germline lookup yields CDR1 MDHEN and CDR2 SYDVKM. CDR3 loop: CASSPDRVGYTF. The CDR3 DNA follows: TGTGCCAGCAGTCCGGACAGGGTTGGCTACACCTTC.

This chain connects TRBV29-1 to TRBJ2-7, with 7 bases fitting TRBD1. There are 13 residues in the CDR3. From germline, CDR1 is SQVTM and CDR2 ANQGSEA. The V segment lost 5 bases and the J segment 3 bases; nucleotides outside the gene matches: 7. This chain's CDR3 is CSVIVGQNYEQYF. The CDR3 DNA follows: TGCAGCGTTATAGTGGGACAGAACTACGAGCAGTACTTC.

This clone has only a few counts. This chain links TRBV30 with TRBJ1-1; D gene unclear. Germline V CDR1 and CDR2: GTSNPN, SVGIG (reference sequence). The CDR3 is 16 amino acids. V was shortened by 5 bases and J by 0 bases, with 19 bases between the two germline ends. In DNA, the CDR3 is TGTGCCTGGCTAGGAGGGTTGGTTACTATGAACACTGAAGCTTTCTTT. As protein: CAWLGGLVTMNTEAFF.

The rearrangement uses TRBV12-3 or TRBV12-4 and TRBJ2-2; D gene uncertain. Trimming took 4 bases from V and 8 from J, leaving 11 bases between them. CDR3 length: 13 amino acids. CDR3 nucleotides: TGTGCCAGCAGTTCCCAGAGTTCGGGGGAGCTGTTTTTT. Protein product: CASSSQSSGELFF.

This chain joins TRBV28 and TRBJ1-5, with 9 bases fitting TRBD1. Per the germline V gene, CDR1 is MDHEN and CDR2 is SYDVKM. This CDR3 comprises 14 residues. This CDR3 reads CVFSWGQGHQPQHF. Written as DNA, the CDR3 is TGTGTTTTTTCGTGGGGACAGGGTCATCAGCCCCAGCATTTT.

The genes are TRBV7-3 and TRBJ1-1; D not certain. Germline values: CDR1 SGHTA, CDR2 FQGTGA. The ends were cut back, 2 bases at V and 1 base at J, with 11 bases in the middle. The CDR3 length is 15 residues. The CDR3 DNA is TGTGCCAGCAGCTTAGTGTCGAGAACGAACACTGAAGCTTTCTTT. Residues: CASSLVSRTNTEAFF.